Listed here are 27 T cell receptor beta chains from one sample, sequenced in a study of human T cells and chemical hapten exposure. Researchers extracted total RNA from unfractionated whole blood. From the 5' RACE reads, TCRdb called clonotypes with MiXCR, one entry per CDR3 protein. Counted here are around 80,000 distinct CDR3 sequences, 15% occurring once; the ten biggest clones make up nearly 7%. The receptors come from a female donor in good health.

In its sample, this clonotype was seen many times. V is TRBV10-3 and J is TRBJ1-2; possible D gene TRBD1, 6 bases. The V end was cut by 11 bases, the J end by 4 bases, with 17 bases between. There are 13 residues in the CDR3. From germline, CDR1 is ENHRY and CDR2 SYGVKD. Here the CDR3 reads CAVEAGAGYGYTF. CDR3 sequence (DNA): TGTGCCGTCGAGGCAGGGGCGGGCTATGGCTACACCTTC.

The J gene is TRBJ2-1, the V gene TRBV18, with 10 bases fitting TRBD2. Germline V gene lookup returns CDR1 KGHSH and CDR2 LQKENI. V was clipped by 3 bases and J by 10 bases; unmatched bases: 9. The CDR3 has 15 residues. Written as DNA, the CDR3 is TGTGCCAGCTCACCGCTTAGCGGGGGGTCCGGGGAGCAGTTCTTC. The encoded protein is CASSPLSGGSGEQFF.

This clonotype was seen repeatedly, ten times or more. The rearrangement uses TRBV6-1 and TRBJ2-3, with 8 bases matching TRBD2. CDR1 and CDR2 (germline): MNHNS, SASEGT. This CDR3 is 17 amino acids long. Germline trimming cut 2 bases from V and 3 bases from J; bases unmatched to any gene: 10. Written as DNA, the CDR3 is TGTGCCAGCAGTGAATTGTTCGGAGCGGGAGTGACAGATACGCAGTATTTT. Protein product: CASSELFGAGVTDTQYF.

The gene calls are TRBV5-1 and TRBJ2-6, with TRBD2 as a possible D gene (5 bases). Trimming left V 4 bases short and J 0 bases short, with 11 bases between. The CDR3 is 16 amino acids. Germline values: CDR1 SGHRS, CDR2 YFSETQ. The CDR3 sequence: CASSPGVTSGANVLTF. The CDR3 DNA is TGCGCCAGCAGCCCCGGGGTCACCTCTGGGGCCAACGTCCTGACTTTC.

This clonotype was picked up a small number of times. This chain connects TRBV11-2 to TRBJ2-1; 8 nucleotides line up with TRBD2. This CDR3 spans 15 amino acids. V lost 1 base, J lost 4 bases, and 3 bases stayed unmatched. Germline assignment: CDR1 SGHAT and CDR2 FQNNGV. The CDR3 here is CASSLVLAEYNEQFF. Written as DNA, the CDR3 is TGTGCCAGCAGCTTAGTACTAGCGGAATACAATGAGCAGTTCTTC.

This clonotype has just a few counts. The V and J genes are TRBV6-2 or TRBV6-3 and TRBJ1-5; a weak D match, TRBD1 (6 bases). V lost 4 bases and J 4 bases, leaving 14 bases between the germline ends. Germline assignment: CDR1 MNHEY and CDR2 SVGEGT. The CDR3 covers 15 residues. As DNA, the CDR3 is TGTGCCAGCAGTTTTCTGGAGGGGGGGAATCAGCCCCAGCATTTT. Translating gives CASSFLEGGNQPQHF.

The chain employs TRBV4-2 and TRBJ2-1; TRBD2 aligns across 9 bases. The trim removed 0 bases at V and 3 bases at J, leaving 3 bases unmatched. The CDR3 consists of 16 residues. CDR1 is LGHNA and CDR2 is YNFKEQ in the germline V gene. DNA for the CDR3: TGTGCCAGCAGCCAAGATTGGACTAGCGACTACAATGAGCAGTTCTTC. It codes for CASSQDWTSDYNEQFF.

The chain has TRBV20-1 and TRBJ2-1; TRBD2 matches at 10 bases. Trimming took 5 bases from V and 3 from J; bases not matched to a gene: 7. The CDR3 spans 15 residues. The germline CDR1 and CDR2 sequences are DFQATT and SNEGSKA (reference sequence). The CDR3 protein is CSAPHTSGVYNEQFF. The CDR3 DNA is TGCAGTGCTCCCCATACTAGCGGGGTCTACAATGAGCAGTTCTTC.

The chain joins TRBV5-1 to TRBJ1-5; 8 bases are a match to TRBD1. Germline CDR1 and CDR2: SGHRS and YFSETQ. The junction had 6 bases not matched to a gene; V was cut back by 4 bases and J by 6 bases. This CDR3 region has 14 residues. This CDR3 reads CASSPTGVGQPQHF. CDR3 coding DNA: TGCGCCAGCAGCCCGACAGGGGTAGGTCAGCCCCAGCATTTT.

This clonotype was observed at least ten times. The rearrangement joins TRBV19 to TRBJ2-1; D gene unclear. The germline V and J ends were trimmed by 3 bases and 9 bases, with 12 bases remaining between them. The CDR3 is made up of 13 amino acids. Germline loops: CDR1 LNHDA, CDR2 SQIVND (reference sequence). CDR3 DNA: TGTGCCAGTAGTATGACTGGGTGGGGTGAGCAGTTCTTC. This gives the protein CASSMTGWGEQFF.

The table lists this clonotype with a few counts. The CDR3 bases are TGTGCCAGCAGTCCATCTAGCGCCGGGGAGCTGTTTTTT. It encodes CASSPSSAGELFF. The chain uses TRBV27 and TRBJ2-2; D possibly corresponds to TRBD2 (6 bases). There are 13 residues in the CDR3. Trimming left V 5 bases short and J 6 bases short, with 10 bases between. Germline V gene data show CDR1 as MNHEY and CDR2 as SMNVEV (reference sequence).

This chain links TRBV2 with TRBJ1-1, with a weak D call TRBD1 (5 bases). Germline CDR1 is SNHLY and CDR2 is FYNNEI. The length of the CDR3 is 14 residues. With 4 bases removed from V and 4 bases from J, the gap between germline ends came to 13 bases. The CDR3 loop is CASSGLGRTTEAFF. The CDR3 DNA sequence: TGTGCCAGCAGTGGATTGGGGCGGACCACTGAAGCTTTCTTT.

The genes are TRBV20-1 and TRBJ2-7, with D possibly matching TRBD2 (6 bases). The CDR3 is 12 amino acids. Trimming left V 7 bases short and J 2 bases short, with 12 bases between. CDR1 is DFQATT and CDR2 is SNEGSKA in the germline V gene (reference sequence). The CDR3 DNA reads TGCAGTGTATCGGGACTCACCTACGAGCAGTACTTC. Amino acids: CSVSGLTYEQYF.

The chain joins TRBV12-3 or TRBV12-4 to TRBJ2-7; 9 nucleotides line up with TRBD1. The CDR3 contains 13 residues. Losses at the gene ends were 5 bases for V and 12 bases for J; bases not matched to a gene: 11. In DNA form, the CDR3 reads TGTGCCAGCAGTGTCCGGGACAGGGCCCCACGGTACTTC. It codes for CASSVRDRAPRYF.

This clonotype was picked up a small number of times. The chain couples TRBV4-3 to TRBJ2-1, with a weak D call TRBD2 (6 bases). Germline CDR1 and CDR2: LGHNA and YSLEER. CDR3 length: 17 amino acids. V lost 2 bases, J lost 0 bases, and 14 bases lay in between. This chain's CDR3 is CASSQSGSGSSYNEQFF. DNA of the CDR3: TGCGCCAGCAGCCAATCAGGCTCCGGGAGCTCCTACAATGAGCAGTTCTTC.

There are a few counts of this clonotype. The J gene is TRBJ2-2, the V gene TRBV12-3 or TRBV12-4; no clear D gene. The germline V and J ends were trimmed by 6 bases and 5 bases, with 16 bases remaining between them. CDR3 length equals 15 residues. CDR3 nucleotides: TGTGCCAGCAGCCAAGGTGGATTTCGGACCGGGGAGCTGTTTTTT. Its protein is CASSQGGFRTGELFF.

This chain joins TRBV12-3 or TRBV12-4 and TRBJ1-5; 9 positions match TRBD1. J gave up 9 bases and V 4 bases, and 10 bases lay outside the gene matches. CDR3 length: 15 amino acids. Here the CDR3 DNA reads TGTGCCAGCAGTTCCACGGGACAGGGTGATCCGCCCCAGCATTTT. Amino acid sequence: CASSSTGQGDPPQHF.

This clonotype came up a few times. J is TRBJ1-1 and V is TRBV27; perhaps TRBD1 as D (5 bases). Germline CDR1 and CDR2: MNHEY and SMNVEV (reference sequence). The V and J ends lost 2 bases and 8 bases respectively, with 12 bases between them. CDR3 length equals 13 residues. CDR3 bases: TGTGCCAGCAGTTTAACCACGGGGGGGGAAGCTTTCTTT. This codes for CASSLTTGGEAFF.

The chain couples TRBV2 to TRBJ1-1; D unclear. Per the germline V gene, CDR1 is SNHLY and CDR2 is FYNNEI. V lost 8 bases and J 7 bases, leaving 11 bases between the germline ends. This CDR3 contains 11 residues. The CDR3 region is CASEGDHEAFF. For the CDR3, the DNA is TGTGCCAGCGAGGGAGACCATGAAGCTTTCTTT.

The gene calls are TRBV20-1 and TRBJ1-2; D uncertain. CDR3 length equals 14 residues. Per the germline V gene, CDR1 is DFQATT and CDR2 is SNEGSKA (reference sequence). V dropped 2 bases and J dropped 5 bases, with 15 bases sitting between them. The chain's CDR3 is CSARQLDPPYGYTF. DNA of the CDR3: TGCAGTGCTAGACAGTTAGACCCGCCTTATGGCTACACCTTC.

The CDR3 DNA follows: TGTGCCAGCAGCTTAGACGCGAAGGGGAAACTGTTTTTT. Its translation: CASSLDAKGKLFF. This chain uses TRBV7-2 with TRBJ1-4; D might be TRBD1 (5 bases). Trimming removed 1 base at V and 11 bases at J, with 11 bases between. The germline CDR1 and CDR2 sequences are SGHTA and FQGNSA. The CDR3 consists of 13 residues.

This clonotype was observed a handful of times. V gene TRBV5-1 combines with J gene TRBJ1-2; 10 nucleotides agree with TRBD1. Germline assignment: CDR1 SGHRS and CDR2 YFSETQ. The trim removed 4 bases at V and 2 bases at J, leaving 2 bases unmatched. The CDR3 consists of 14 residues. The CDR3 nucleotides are TGCGCCAGCAGCCTGGACAGGGGGAACTATGGCTACACCTTC. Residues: CASSLDRGNYGYTF.

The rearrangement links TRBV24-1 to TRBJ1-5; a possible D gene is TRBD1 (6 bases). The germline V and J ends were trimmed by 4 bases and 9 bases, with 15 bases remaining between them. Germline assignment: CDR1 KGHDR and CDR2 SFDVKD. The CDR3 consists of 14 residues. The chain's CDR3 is CATSERTALGPQHF. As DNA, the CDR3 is TGTGCCACCAGTGAACGGACAGCCCTCGGGCCCCAGCATTTT.

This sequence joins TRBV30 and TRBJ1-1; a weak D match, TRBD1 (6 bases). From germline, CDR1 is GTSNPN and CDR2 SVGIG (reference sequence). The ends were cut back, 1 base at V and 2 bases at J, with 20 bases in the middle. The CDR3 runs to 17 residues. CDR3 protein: CAWSGWDISQCNTEAFF. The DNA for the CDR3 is TGTGCCTGGAGTGGCTGGGACATCAGTCAGTGTAACACTGAAGCTTTCTTT.

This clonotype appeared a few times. In nucleotides, the CDR3 is TGTGCCAGCAGCCGCCTTCCTACCTACGAGCAGTACTTC. This sequence encodes CASSRLPTYEQYF. The rearrangement uses TRBV7-2 and TRBJ2-7, with unresolved D. V dropped 5 bases and J dropped 2 bases, with 10 bases sitting between them. This CDR3 is 13 amino acids long. Germline assignment: CDR1 SGHTA and CDR2 FQGNSA.

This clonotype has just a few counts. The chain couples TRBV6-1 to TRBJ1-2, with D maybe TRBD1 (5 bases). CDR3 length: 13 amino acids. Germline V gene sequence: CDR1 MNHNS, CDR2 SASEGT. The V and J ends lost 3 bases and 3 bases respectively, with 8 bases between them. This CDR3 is CASSDRAHYGYTF. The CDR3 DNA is TGTGCCAGCAGTGACAGGGCACACTATGGCTACACCTTC.

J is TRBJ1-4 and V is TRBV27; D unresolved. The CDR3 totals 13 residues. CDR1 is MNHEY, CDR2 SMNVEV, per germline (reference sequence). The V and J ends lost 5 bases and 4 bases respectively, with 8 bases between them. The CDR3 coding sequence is TGTGCCAGCAGTACCCCGAGTAATGAAAAACTGTTTTTT. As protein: CASSTPSNEKLFF.